This T cell receptor (beta chain) appears in the sequencing data of a study of vaccination and CD4 T cells after COVID-19. Study summary: Convalescents were six males and four females, two of them Hispanic.

Regarding this clonotype: Its antigen is currently unknown.

Time point denoted: late sampling 161 to 241 days after vaccination in a few convalescent patients. The treatment was: approximately nine-day PBMC culture with coronavirus spike peptide pools or control peptides (ViraFEST assay). Overall study findings and caveats: It was observed that, in convalescent patients, a median around 87% of reactive clones arose only post-vaccination. Vaccine-specific clones numbering 304 of 307 showed spike mono-reactivity in convalescent patients.

Cultured CD4+ T cell DNA underwent sequencing with the Oncomine TCR Beta short-read assay. MiXCR was run by TCRdb on the PCR reads, yielding one entry per CDR3 protein. In the table there are approximately 18,000 distinct CDR3 sequences, around 40% of which are singletons. This CDR3 region has 15 residues. V lost 5 bases to trimming and J lost 3 bases; unmatched junction nucleotides: 8. Germline V gives CDR1 SGHTA, CDR2 FQGNSA. The clonotype was recovered from a human donor who had recovered from COVID-19. The sample in question was CD4+ T cells from blood, cultured in vitro, obtained about 7 months after SARS-CoV-2 vaccination. V is TRBV7-2 and J is TRBJ2-7; TRBD1 matches 9 bases. The CDR3 coding sequence is TGTGCCAGCAGCAGAGACAGGGGGGGGTACTACGAGCAGTACTTC. It codes for CASSRDRGGYYEQYF. The complete variable domain, with remaining parts taken from reference TRBV7-2 and TRBJ2-7, reads GAGVSQSPSNKVTEKGKDVELRCDPISGHTALYWYRQSLGQGLEFLIYFQGNSAPDKSGLPSDRFSAERTGGSVSTLTIQRTQQEDSAVYLCASSRDRGGYYEQYFGPGTRLTVT.